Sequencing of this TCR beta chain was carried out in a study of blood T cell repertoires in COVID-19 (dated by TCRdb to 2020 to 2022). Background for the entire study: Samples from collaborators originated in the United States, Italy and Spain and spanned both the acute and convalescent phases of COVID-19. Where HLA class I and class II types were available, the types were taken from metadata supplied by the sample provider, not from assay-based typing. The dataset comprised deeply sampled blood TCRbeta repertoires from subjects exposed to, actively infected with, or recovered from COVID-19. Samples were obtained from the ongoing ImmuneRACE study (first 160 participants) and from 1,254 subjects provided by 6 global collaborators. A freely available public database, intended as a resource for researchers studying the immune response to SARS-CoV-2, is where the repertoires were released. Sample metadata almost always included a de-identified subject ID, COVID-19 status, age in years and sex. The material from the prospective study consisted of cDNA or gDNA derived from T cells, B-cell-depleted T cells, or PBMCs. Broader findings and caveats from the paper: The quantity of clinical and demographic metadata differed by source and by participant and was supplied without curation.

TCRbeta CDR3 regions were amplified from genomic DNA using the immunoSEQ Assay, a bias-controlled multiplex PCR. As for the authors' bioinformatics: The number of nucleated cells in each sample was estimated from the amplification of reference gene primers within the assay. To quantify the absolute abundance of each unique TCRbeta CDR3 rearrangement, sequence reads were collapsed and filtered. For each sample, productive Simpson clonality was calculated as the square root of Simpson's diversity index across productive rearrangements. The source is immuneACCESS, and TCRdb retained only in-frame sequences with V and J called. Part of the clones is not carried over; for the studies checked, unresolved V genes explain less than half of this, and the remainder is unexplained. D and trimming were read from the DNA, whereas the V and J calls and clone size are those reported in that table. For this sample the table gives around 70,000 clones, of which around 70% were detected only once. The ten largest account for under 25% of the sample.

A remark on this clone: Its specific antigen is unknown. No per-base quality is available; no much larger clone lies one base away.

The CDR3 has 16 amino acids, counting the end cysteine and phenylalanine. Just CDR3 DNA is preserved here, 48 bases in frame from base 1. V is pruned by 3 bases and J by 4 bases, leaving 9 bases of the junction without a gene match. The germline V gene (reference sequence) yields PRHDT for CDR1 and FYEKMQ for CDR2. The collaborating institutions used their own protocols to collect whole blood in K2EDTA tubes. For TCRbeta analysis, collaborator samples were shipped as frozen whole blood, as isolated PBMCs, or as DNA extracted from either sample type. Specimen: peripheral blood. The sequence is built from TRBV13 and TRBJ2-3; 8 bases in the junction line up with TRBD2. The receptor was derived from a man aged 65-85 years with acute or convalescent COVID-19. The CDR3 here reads CASSFGPQREPDTQYF. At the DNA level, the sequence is TGTGCCAGCAGCTTCGGGCCCCAGCGGGAGCCAGATACGCAGTATTTT. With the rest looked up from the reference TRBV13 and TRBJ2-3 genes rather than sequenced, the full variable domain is AAGVIQSPRHLIKEKRETATLKCYPIPRHDTVYWYQQGPGQDPQFLISFYEKMQSDKGSIPDRFSAQQFSDYHSELNMSSLELGDSALYFCASSFGPQREPDTQYFGPGTRLTVL.